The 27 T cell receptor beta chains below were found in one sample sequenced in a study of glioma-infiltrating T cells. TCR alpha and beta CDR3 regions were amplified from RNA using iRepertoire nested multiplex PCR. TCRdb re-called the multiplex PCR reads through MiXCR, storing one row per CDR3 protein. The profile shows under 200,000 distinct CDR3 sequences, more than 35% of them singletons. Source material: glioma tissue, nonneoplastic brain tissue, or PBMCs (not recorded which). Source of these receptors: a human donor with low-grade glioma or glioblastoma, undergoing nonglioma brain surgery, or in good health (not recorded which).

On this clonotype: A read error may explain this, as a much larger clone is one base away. The CDR3 here is CASRPGGVNEKFF. For the CDR3, the DNA is TGTGCCAGCAGACCTGGAGGGGTCAATGAGAAGTTCTTC. The chain is built from TRBV14 and TRBJ2-1; tentatively, D is TRBD2 (6 bases). Germline V gene data show CDR1 as SGHDN and CDR2 as FVKESK. The CDR3 runs 13 residues.

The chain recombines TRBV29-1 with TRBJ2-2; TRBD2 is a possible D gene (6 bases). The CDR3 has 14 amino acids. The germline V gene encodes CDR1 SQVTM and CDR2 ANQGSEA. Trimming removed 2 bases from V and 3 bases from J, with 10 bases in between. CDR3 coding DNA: TGCAGCGTTGAACTAGCGTATTACACCGGGGAGCTGTTTTTT. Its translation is CSVELAYYTGELFF.

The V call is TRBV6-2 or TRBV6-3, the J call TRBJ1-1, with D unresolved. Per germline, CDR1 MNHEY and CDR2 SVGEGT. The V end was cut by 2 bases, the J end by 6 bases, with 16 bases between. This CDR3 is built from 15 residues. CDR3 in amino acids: CASSYILTGSPEAFF. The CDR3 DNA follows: TGTGCCAGCAGTTACATTTTAACGGGTAGCCCTGAAGCTTTCTTT.

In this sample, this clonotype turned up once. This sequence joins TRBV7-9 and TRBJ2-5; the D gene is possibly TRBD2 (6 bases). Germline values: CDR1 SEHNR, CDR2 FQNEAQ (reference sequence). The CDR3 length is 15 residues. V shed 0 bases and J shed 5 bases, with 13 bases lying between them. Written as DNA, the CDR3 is TGTGCCAGCAGCTTAGCGTCAGGGACTGAGGAGACCCAGTACTTC. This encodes CASSLASGTEETQYF.

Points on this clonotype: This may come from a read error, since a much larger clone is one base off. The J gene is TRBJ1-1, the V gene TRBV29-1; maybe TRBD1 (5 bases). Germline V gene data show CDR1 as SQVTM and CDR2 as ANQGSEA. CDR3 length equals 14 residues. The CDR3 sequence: CIVEESRVNTEAFF. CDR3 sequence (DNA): TGCATCGTTGAAGAGAGCAGGGTAAATACTGAAGCTTTCTTT.

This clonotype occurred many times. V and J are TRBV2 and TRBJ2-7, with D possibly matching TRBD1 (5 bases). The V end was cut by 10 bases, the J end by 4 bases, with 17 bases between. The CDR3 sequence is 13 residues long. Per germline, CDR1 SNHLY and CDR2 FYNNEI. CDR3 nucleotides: TGTGCCACCAAAGTATGGCAGGGTTACGAGCAGTACTTC. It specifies CATKVWQGYEQYF.

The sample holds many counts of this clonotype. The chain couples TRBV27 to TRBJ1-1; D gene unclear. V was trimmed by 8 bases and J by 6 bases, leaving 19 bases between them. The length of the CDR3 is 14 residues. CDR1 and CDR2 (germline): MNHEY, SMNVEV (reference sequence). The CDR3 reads CASAPRRKEAEAFF. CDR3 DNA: TGTGCCAGCGCACCCAGGAGGAAGGAAGCTGAAGCTTTCTTT.

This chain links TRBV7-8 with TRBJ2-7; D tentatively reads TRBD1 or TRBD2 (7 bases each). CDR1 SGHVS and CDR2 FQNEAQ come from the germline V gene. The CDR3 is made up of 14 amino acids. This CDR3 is CACSLEGRGGEQYV. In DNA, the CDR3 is TGTGCCTGCAGCTTAGAGGGCAGGGGGGGCGAGCAGTACGTC.

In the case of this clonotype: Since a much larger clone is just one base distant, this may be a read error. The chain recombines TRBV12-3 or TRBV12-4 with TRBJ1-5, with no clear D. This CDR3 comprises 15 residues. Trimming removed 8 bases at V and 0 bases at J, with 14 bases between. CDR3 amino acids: CASGPGDYSNQPQHF. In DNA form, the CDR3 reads TGTGCCAGCGGTCCGGGCGACTATAGCAATCAGCCCCAGCATTTT.

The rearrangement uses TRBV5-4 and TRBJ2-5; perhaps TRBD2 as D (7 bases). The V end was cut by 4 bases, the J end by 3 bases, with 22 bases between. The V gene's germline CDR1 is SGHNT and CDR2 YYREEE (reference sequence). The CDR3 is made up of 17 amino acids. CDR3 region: CASSPPRASGQKETQYF. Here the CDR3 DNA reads TGTGCCAGCAGCCCTCCGAGGGCTAGCGGACAGAAAGAGACCCAGTACTTC.

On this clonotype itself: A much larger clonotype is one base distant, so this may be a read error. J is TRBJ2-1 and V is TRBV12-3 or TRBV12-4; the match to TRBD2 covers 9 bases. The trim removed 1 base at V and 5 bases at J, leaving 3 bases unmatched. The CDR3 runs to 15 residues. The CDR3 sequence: CASSLGGRGNNEQFF. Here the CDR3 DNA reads TGTGCCAGCAGTTTAGGCGGGAGGGGTAACAATGAGCAGTTCTTC.

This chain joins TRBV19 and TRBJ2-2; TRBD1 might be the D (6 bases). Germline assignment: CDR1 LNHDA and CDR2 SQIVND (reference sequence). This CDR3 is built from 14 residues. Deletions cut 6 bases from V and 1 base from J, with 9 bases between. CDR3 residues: CASRQGLNTGELFF. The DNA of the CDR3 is TGTGCCAGTAGACAGGGTTTGAACACCGGGGAGCTGTTTTTT.

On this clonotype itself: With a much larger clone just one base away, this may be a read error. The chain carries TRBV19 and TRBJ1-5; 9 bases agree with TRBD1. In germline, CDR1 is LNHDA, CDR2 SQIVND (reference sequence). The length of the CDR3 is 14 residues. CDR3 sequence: CASRGQGYGQRQHF. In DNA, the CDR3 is TGTGCCAGCAGGGGACAGGGTTATGGCCAGCGCCAGCATTTT.

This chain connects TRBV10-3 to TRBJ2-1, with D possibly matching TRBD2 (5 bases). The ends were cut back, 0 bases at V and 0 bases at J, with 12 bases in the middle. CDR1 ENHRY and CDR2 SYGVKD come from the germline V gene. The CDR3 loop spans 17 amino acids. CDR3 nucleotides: TGTGCCATCAGTGAGTCCCCAGCGGCCATCTCCTACAATGAGCAGTTCTTC. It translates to CAISESPAAISYNEQFF.

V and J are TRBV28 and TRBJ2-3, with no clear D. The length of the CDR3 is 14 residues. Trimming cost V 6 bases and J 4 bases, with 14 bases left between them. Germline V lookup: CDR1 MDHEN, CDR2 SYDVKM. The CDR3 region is CASRLGGSSDTQYF. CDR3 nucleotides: TGTGCCAGCAGGCTCGGCGGAAGCTCAGATACGCAGTATTTT. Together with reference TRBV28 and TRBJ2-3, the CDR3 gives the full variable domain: DVKVTQSSRYLVKRTGEKVFLECVQDMDHENMFWYRQDPGLGLRLIYFSYDVKMKEKGDIPEGYSVSREKKERFSLILESASTNQTSMYLCASRLGGSSDTQYFGPGTRLTVL.

The CDR3 sequence: CASQTEGKANQPQHF. The DNA of the CDR3 is TGTGCCAGTCAAACAGAGGGAAAGGCGAATCAGCCCCAGCATTTT. The chain joins TRBV19 to TRBJ1-5; D call uncertain. In germline, CDR1 is LNHDA, CDR2 SQIVND (reference sequence). Deletions cut 8 bases from V and 4 bases from J, with 18 bases between. The CDR3 sequence is 15 residues long.

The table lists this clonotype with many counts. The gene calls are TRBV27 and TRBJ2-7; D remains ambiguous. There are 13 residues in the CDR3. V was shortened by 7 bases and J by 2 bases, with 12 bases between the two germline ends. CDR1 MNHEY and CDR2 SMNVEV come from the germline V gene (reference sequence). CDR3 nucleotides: TGTGCCAGCAAGTCTGACTCGCCCTACGAGCAGTACTTC. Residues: CASKSDSPYEQYF.

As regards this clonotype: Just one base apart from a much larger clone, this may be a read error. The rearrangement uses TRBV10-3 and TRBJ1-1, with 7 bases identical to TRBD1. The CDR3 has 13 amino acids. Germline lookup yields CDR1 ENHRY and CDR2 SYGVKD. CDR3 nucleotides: TGTGCCATCAGCAAAGACAGGGACACTGAAGCTCTCTTT. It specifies CAISKDRDTEALF.

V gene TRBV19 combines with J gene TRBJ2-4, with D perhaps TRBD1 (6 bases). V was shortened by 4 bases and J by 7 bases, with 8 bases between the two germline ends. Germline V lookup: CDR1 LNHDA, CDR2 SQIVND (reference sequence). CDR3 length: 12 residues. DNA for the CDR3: TGTGCCAGTAGTAATACAGGGAACATTCAGTACTTC. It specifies CASSNTGNIQYF. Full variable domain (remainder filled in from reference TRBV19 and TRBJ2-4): DGGITQSPKYLFRKEGQNVTLSCEQNLNHDAMYWYRQDPGQGLRLIYYSQIVNDFQKGDIAEGYSVSREKKESFPLTVTSAQKNPTAFYLCASSNTGNIQYFGAGTRLSVL.

CDR3 sequence: CASSPGEGSYNEQFF. CDR3 in DNA: TGTGCCAGCTCACCAGGGGAGGGCTCCTACAATGAGCAGTTCTTC. The V gene is TRBV18, the J gene TRBJ2-1, with 7 bases lining up with TRBD2. V lost 2 bases to trimming and J lost 0 bases; unmatched junction nucleotides: 1. There are 15 residues in the CDR3. The germline V gene has CDR1 KGHSH and CDR2 LQKENI.

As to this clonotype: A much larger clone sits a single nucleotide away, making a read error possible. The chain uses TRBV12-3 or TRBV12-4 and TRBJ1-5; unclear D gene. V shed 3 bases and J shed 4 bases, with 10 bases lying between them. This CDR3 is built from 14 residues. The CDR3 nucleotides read TGTGCCAGCAGTTTTTTGACATGGAATCAGCCCCAGCATTTT. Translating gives CASSFLTWNQPQHF.

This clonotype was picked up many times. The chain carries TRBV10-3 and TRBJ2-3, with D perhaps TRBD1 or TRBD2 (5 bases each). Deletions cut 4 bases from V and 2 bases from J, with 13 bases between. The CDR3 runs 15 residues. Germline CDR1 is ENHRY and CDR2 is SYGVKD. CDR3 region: CAISVGVSTTDTQYF. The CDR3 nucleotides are TGTGCCATCAGTGTGGGGGTCAGCACCACAGATACGCAGTATTTT.

Here the CDR3 DNA reads TGTGCCAGCAGGGACAGGGAAGAGTCACCCCTCCACTTT. Translation: CASRDREESPLHF. The rearrangement links TRBV2 to TRBJ1-6; 8 nucleotides agree with TRBD1. The CDR3 sequence is 13 residues long. Germline-derived CDR1 and CDR2 are SNHLY and FYNNEI. J lost 10 bases, V lost 6 bases, and 5 bases had no gene match.

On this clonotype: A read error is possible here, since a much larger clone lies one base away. CDR3 region: CATSRTRGSLYEQYF. CDR3 DNA sequence: TGTGCCACCAGCCGGACTAGGGGGAGTCTCTACGAGCAATACTTC. The V and J genes are TRBV15 and TRBJ2-7; TRBD2 might be the D (7 bases). The CDR3 is 15 amino acids. Germline loops: CDR1 LNHNV, CDR2 YYDKDF (reference sequence).

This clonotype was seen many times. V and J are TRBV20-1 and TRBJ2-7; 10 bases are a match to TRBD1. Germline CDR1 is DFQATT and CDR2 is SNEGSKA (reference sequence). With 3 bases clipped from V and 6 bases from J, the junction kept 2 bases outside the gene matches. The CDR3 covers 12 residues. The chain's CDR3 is CSARDRGTEQYF. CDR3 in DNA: TGCAGTGCTAGGGACAGGGGGACCGAGCAGTACTTC.

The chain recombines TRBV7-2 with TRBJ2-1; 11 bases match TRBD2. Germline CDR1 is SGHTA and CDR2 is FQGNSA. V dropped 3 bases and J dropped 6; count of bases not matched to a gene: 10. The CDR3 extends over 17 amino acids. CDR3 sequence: CASSFLAGGEGGNEQFF. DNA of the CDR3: TGTGCCAGCAGCTTTCTAGCGGGAGGTGAAGGGGGCAATGAGCAGTTCTTC.

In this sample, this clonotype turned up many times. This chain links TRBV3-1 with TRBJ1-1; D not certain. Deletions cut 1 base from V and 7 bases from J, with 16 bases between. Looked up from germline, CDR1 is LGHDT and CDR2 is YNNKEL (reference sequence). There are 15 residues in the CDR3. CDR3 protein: CASSQGLTEVFEAFF. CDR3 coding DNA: TGTGCCAGCAGCCAAGGTTTGACGGAGGTTTTTGAAGCTTTCTTT.